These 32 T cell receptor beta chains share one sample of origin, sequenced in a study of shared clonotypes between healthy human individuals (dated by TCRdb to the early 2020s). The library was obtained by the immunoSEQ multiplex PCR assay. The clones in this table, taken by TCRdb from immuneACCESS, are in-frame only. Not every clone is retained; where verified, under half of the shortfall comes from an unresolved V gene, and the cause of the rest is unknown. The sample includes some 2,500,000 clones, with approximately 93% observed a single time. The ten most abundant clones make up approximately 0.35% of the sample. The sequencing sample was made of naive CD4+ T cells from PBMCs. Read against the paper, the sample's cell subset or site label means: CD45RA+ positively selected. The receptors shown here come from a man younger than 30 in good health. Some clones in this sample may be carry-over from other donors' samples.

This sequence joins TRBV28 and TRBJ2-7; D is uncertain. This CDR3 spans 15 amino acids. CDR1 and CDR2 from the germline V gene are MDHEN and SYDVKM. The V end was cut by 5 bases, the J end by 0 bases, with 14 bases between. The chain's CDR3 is CASSRGSPSSYEQYF. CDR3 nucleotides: TGTGCCAGCAGTCGCGGATCGCCGAGCTCCTACGAGCAGTACTTC.

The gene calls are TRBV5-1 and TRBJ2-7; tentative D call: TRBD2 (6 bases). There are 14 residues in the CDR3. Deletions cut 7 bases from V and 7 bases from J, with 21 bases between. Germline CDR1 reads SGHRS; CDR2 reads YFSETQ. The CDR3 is CASRRAPEPREQYF. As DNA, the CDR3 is TGCGCCAGCCGGAGGGCCCCGGAGCCCCGGGAGCAGTACTTC.

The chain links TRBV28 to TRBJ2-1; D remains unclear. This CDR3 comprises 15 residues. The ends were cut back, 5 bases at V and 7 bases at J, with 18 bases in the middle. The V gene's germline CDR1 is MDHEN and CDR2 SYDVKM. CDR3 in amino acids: CASSLDPRLGNEQFF. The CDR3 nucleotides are TGTGCCAGCAGTCTCGACCCTCGGCTGGGGAATGAGCAGTTCTTC.

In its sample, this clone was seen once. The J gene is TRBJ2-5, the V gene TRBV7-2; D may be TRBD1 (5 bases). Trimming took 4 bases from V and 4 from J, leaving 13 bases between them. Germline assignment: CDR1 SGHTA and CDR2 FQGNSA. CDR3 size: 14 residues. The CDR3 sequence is CASSSPPGSETQYF. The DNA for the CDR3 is TGTGCCAGCAGCTCCCCCCCAGGGTCAGAGACCCAGTACTTC.

The CDR3 sequence is CATNGRGRGDTQYF. Here the CDR3 DNA reads TGTGCCACCAACGGCAGGGGGCGCGGGGATACGCAGTATTTT. This chain connects TRBV6-5 to TRBJ2-3; 8 bases are a match to TRBD1. The germline V gene has CDR1 MNHEY and CDR2 SVGAGI. J gave up 6 bases and V 10 bases, and 12 bases lay outside the gene matches. There are 14 residues in the CDR3.

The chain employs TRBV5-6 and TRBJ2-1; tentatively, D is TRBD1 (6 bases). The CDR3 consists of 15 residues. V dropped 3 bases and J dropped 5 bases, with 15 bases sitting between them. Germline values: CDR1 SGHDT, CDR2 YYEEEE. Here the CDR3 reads CASSYRGLGHNEQFF. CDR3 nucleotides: TGTGCCAGCAGCTATAGGGGGTTAGGCCACAATGAGCAGTTCTTC. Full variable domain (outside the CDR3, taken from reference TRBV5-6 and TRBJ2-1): DAGVTQSPTHLIKTRGQQVTLRCSPKSGHDTVSWYQQALGQGPQFIFQYYEEEERQRGNFPDRFSGHQFPNYSSELNVNALLLGDSALYLCASSYRGLGHNEQFFGPGTRLTVL.

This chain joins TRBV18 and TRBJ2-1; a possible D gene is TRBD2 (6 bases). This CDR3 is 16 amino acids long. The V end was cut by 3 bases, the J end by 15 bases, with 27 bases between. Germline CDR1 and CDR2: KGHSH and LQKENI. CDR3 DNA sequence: TGTGCCAGCTCACCTACTAATGACAGAGAGACTAGGAGTCGGTTCTTC. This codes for CASSPTNDRETRSRFF.

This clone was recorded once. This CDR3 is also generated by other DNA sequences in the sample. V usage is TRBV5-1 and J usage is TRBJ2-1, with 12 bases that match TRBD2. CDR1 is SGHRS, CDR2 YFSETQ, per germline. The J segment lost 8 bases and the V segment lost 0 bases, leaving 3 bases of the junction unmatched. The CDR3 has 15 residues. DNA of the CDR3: TGCGCCAGCAGCTTGGGACTAGCGGGAGCAGATGAGCAGTTCTTC. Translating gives CASSLGLAGADEQFF.

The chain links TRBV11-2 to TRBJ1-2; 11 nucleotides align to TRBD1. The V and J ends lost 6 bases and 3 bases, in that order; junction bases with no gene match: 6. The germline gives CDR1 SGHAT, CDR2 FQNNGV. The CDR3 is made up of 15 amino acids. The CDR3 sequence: CASRSRDRGDYGYTF. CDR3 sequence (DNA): TGTGCCAGCAGGTCCCGGGACAGGGGGGACTATGGCTACACCTTC.

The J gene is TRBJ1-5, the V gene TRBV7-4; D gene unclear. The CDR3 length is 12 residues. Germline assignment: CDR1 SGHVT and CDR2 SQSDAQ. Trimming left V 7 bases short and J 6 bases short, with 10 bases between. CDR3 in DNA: TGTGCCAGCAACCCCCTGGGTCAGCCCCAGCATTTT. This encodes CASNPLGQPQHF.

CDR3 nucleotide sequence: TGCGCCAGCAGCTCGGGCTCTCGTGGGGGACGCACCATATATTTT. Protein: CASSSGSRGGRTIYF. V usage is TRBV5-1 and J usage is TRBJ1-3; TRBD1 is a possible D gene (5 bases). Trimming stripped 3 bases from V and 9 bases from J, with 19 bases between. This CDR3 contains 15 residues. Germline lookup yields CDR1 SGHRS and CDR2 YFSETQ.

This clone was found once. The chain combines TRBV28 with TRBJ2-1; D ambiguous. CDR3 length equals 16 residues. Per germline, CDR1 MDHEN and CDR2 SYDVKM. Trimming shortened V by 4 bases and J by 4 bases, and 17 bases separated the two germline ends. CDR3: CASSSKAAARYNEQFF. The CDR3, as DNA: TGTGCCAGCAGTTCGAAGGCGGCGGCTCGTTACAATGAGCAGTTCTTC. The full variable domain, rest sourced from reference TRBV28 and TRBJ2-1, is DVKVTQSSRYLVKRTGEKVFLECVQDMDHENMFWYRQDPGLGLRLIYFSYDVKMKEKGDIPEGYSVSREKKERFSLILESASTNQTSMYLCASSSKAAARYNEQFFGPGTRLTVL.

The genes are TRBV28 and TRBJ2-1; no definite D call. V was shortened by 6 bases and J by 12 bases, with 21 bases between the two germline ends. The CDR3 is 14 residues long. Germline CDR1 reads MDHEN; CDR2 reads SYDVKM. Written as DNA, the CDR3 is TGTGCCAGCAGACAAGCCCCCTCCAACGTCAGGCAGTTCTTC. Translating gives CASRQAPSNVRQFF. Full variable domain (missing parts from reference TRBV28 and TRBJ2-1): DVKVTQSSRYLVKRTGEKVFLECVQDMDHENMFWYRQDPGLGLRLIYFSYDVKMKEKGDIPEGYSVSREKKERFSLILESASTNQTSMYLCASRQAPSNVRQFFGPGTRLTVL.

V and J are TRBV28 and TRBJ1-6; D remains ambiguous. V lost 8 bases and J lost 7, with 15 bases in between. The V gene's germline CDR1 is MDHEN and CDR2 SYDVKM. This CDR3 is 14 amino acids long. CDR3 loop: CASHPPGGNSPLHF. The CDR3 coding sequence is TGTGCCAGCCATCCCCCTGGTGGGAATTCACCCCTCCACTTT.

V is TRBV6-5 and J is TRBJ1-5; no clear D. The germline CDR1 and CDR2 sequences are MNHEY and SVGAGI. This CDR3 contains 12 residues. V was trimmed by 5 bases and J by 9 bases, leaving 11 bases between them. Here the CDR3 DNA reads TGTGCCAGCAGTCCCCTTAATGGGCCCCAGCATTTT. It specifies CASSPLNGPQHF.

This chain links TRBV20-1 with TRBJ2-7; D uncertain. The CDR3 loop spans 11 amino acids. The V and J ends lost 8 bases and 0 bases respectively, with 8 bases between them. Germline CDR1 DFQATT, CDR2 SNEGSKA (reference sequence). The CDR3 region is CSQQSSYEQYF. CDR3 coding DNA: TGCAGTCAACAGTCCTCCTACGAGCAGTACTTC.

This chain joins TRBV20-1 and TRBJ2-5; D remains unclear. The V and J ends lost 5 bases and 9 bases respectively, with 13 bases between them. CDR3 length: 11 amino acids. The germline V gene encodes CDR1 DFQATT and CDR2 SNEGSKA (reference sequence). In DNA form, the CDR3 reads TGCAGTGCTGCCTCCGATGAGGCCCAGTACTTC. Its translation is CSAASDEAQYF.

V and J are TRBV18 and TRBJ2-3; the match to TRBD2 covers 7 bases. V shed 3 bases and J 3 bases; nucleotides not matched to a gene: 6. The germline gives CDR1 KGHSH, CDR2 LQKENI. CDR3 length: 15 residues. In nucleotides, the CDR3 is TGTGCCAGCTCACCCATGATCGGGAGGACAGATACGCAGTATTTT. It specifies CASSPMIGRTDTQYF.

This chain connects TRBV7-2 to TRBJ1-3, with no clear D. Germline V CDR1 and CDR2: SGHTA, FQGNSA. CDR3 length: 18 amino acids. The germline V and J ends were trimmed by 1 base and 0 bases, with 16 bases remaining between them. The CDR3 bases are TGTGCCAGCAGCTTAGTCCGCGGGCCACTGACCTCTGGAAACACCATATATTTT. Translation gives CASSLVRGPLTSGNTIYF. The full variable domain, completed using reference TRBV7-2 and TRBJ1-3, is GAGVSQSPSNKVTEKGKDVELRCDPISGHTALYWYRQSLGQGLEFLIYFQGNSAPDKSGLPSDRFSAERTGGSVSTLTIQRTQQEDSAVYLCASSLVRGPLTSGNTIYFGEGSWLTVV.

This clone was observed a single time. The CDR3 loop is CASSFRQRQETQYF. As DNA, the CDR3 is TGTGCCAGCAGCTTTAGACAGCGTCAAGAGACCCAGTACTTC. The chain couples TRBV7-2 to TRBJ2-5; weak D call: TRBD1 (5 bases). The CDR3 sequence is 14 residues long. The V gene lost 3 bases and the J gene lost 2 bases, with 10 bases spanning the gap. Germline CDR1 reads SGHTA; CDR2 reads FQGNSA.

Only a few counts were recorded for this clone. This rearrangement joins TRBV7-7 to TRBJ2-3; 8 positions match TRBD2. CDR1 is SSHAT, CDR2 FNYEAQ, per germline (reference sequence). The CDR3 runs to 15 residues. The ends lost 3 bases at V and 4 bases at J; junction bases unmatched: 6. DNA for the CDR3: TGTGCCAGCAGCTTCTTAAGCGGGAGTGCAGATACGCAGTATTTT. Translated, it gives CASSFLSGSADTQYF.

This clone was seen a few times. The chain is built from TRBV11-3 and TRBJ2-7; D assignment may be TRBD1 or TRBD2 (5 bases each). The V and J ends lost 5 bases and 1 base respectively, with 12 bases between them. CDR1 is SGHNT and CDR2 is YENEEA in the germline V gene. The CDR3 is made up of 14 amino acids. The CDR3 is CASSRRDGSYEQYF. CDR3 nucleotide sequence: TGTGCCAGCAGCCGCCGGGACGGGTCCTACGAGCAGTACTTC. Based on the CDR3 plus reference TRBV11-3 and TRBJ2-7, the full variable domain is EAGVVQSPRYKIIEKKQPVAFWCNPISGHNTLYWYLQNLGQGPELLIRYENEEAVDDSQLPKDRFSAERLKGVDSTLKIQPAELGDSAVYLCASSRRDGSYEQYFGPGTRLTVT.

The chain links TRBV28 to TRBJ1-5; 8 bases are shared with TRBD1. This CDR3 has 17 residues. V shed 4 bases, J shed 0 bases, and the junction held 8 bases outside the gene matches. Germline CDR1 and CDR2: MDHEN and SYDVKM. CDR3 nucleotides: TGTGCCAGCAGTTCCGGACAGGGCCGAGGTAGCAATCAGCCCCAGCATTTT. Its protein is CASSSGQGRGSNQPQHF. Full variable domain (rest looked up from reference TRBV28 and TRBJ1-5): DVKVTQSSRYLVKRTGEKVFLECVQDMDHENMFWYRQDPGLGLRLIYFSYDVKMKEKGDIPEGYSVSREKKERFSLILESASTNQTSMYLCASSSGQGRGSNQPQHFGDGTRLSIL.

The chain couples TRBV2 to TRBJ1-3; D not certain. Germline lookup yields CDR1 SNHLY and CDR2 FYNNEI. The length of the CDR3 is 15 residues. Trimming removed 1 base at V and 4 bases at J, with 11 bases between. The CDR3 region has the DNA TGTGCCAGCAGTGAAGGAAGGACGGGGGGAAACACCATATATTTT. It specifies CASSEGRTGGNTIYF.

In DNA form, the CDR3 reads TGTGCCAGCAGCTGGGACCTAAGGCAGGGTGGGGATGGCTACACCTTC. This sequence encodes CASSWDLRQGGDGYTF. The chain couples TRBV5-5 to TRBJ1-2; possible D gene TRBD1, 5 bases. CDR3 length equals 16 residues. Per germline, CDR1 SGHKS and CDR2 YYEKEE (reference sequence). The ends were cut back, 3 bases at V and 6 bases at J, with 21 bases in the middle.

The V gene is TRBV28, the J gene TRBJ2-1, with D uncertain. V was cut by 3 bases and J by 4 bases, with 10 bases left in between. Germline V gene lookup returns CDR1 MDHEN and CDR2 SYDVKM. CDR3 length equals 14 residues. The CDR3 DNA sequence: TGTGCCAGCAGTTTCCGTGCGTCTTACAATGAGCAGTTCTTC. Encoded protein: CASSFRASYNEQFF. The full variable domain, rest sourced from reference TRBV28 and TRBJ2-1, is DVKVTQSSRYLVKRTGEKVFLECVQDMDHENMFWYRQDPGLGLRLIYFSYDVKMKEKGDIPEGYSVSREKKERFSLILESASTNQTSMYLCASSFRASYNEQFFGPGTRLTVL.

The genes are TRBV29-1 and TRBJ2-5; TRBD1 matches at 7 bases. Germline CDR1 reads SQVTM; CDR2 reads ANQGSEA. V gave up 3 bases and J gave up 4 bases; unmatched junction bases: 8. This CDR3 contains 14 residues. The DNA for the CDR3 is TGCAGCGTTGATAGGCAGGGGGTGGGAGAGACCCAGTACTTC. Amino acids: CSVDRQGVGETQYF. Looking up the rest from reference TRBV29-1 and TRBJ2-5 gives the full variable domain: SAVISQKPSRDICQRGTSLTIQCQVDSQVTMMFWYRQQPGQSLTLIATANQGSEATYESGFVIDKFPISRPNLTFSTLTVSNMSPEDSSIYLCSVDRQGVGETQYFGPGTRLLVL.

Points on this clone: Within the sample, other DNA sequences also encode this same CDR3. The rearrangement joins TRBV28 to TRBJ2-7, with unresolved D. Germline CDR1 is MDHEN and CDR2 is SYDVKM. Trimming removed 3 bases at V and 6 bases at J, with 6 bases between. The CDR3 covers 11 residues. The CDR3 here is CASSLQGEQYF. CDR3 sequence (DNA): TGTGCCAGCAGTTTGCAAGGCGAGCAGTACTTC. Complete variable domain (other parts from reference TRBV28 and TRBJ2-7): DVKVTQSSRYLVKRTGEKVFLECVQDMDHENMFWYRQDPGLGLRLIYFSYDVKMKEKGDIPEGYSVSREKKERFSLILESASTNQTSMYLCASSLQGEQYFGPGTRLTVT.

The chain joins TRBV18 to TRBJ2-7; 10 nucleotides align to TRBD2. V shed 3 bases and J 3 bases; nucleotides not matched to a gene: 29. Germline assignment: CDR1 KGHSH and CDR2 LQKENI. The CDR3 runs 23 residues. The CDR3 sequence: CASSPRGSDSLSTSGTKSYEQYF. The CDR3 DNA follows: TGTGCCAGCTCACCTCGTGGGTCGGACAGCCTCTCTACTAGCGGGACCAAAAGCTACGAGCAGTACTTC.

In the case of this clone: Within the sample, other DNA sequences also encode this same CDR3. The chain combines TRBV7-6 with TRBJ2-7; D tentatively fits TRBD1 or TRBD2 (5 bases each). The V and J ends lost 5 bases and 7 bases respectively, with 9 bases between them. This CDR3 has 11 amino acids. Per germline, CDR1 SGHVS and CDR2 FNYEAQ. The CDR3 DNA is TGTGCCAGCAGCCCTGGGGGAGAGCAGTACTTC. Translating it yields CASSPGGEQYF.

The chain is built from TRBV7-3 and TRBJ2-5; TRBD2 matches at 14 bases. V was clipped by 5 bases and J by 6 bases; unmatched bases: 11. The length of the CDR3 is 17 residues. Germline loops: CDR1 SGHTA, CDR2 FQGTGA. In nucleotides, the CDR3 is TGTGCCAGCAGCCTCGGGACTAGCGGGAGTGTTGGACAGACCCAGTACTTC. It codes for CASSLGTSGSVGQTQYF.

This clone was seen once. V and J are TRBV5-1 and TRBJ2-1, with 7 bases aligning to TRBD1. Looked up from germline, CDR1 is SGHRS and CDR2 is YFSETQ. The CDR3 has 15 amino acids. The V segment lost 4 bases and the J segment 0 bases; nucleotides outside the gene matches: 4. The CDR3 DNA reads TGCGCCAGCAGCGACAGGGATCCCTCCTACAATGAGCAGTTCTTC. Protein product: CASSDRDPSYNEQFF. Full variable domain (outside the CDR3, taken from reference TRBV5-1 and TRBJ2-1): KAGVTQTPRYLIKTRGQQVTLSCSPISGHRSVSWYQQTPGQGLQFLFEYFSETQRNKGNFPGRFSGRQFSNSRSEMNVSTLELGDSALYLCASSDRDPSYNEQFFGPGTRLTVL.